This record looks at one T cell receptor (beta chain) sequence and its context. The CDR3 has 13 amino acids. Looked up from germline, CDR1 is DFQATT and CDR2 is SNEGSKA (reference sequence). V dropped 5 bases and J dropped 0 bases, with 10 bases sitting between them. The data are from a study of CD8 T cells in Susac syndrome. Random hexamers were used to reverse transcribe the RNA input (0.5 to 1 ug). Multiplex immunoSEQ PCR targeted 54 Vbeta and 13 Jbeta TCR beta segments. TCRdb called the immunoSEQ multiplex PCR reads again in MiXCR, with one record for every CDR3 protein. The sample contains a few hundred thousand distinct CDR3 sequences, 85% to 95% of which appear only once.

The clonotype originates from a human donor with Susac syndrome. The chain joins TRBV20-1 to TRBJ1-1; D is undetermined. The sequenced material came from CD4+ T cells from PBMCs. CDR3 sequence (DNA): TGCAGTGCTTATGGTTTTCTGAACACTGAAGCTTTCTTT. Protein product: CSAYGFLNTEAFF.